This TCR beta chain was sequenced for a study of blood T cells in healthy people across ages. Study-level information: About one barcoded beta molecule per two T cells was captured by template switching. Findings and caveats of the study: The donors' CMV status was not determined, possibly confounding changes in expanded clonotypes.

V shed 4 bases, J shed 3 bases, and the junction held 5 bases outside the gene matches. From germline, CDR1 is SQVTM and CDR2 ANQGSEA. CDR3 length: 13 residues. The use of a sample-barcoded 5' primer and a J-beta primer mix characterized a second PCR of about 6 to 11 cycles. TCRdb re-analysed the 5' RACE reads in MiXCR, keeping a single row per CDR3 protein. The sample contains about 1.7 million distinct CDR3 sequences, approximately 30% of which appear only once. Per-sample yields of isolated PBMCs were at least 6 million. The authors extracted at least 5.5 micrograms of total RNA per sample. This clonotype was seen only a few times. Antigen specificity is unknown.

The receptor comes from a woman younger than 45 in good health. Sample: blood. The J gene is TRBJ1-2, the V gene TRBV29-1, with 7 bases fitting TRBD1. The CDR3 loop is CSVAVGTDYGYTF. CDR3 in DNA: TGCAGCGTTGCTGTCGGGACAGACTATGGCTACACCTTC.